What follows are 4 T cell receptor beta chains derived from one specimen sequenced in a study of cytomegalovirus exposure and HLA in healthy donors. The PCR ran on 60 Vbeta and 13 Jbeta primers. Libraries were prepared by immunoSEQ multiplex PCR; TCRdb keeps only in-frame clonotypes and omits some of them. The sample records over 75,000 clones, approximately 89% being singletons. The sequencing sample was made of PBMCs. The source is a man younger than 40 in good health and CMV-seropositive.

The V and J genes are TRBV29-1 and TRBJ2-7, with D possibly matching TRBD2 (6 bases). V lost 5 bases, J lost 4 bases, and 15 bases lay in between. The CDR3 is made up of 13 amino acids. In germline, CDR1 is SQVTM, CDR2 ANQGSEA. The CDR3 DNA reads TGCAGCGTTAGTAGGGACTCTGAGTACGAGCAGTACTTC. The encoded protein is CSVSRDSEYEQYF.

This clone was counted once. CDR3 amino acids: CAIMTSGSVNEQYF. The CDR3 DNA reads as TGTGCCATCATGACTAGCGGGAGTGTAAACGAGCAGTACTTC. V is TRBV28 and J is TRBJ2-7; 12 positions match TRBD2. Per the germline V gene, CDR1 is MDHEN and CDR2 is SYDVKM. This CDR3 is 14 amino acids long. V gave up 10 bases and J gave up 5 bases; unmatched junction bases: 9.

The V call is TRBV4-2, the J call TRBJ2-7; tentatively, D is TRBD1 (6 bases). The V gene lost 2 bases and the J gene lost 5 bases, with 16 bases spanning the gap. CDR1 is LGHNA and CDR2 is YNFKEQ in the germline V gene. The CDR3 loop spans 15 amino acids. CDR3 DNA sequence: TGTGCCAGCAGCCAAACCCTTTCTGGGGACAACGAGCAGTACTTC. This translates into CASSQTLSGDNEQYF.

This rearrangement joins TRBV21-1 to TRBJ2-7; TRBD1 reflects the table's D call only, with no check against the DNA. TRBV21-1 constitutes a pseudogene. The CDR3 extends over 14 amino acids. CDR3 DNA sequence: TGTGCCAGCAGCAAAGGGGGACAGCCCCACGAGCAGTACTTC. Its translation is CASSKGGQPHEQYF.